This T cell receptor beta chain was obtained from a study of patients and donors after allogeneic stem cell transplantation. Germline V gives CDR1 ENHRY, CDR2 SYGVKD. V lost 5 bases to trimming and J lost 0 bases, with 10 bases between them. The length of the CDR3 is 14 residues. TCRdb itself ran the RT-PCR reads through MiXCR, one entry per CDR3 protein. Of about 110,000 distinct CDR3 sequences listed, approximately 40% are singletons. The sequenced sample consisted of blood, either unsorted or a sorted T cell fraction (not recorded which). This TCR was sampled from a human donor who was either an allogeneic HSCT recipient or a stem cell or donor lymphocyte infusion donor (not recorded which). It is not recorded whose cells these are; they may come from a transplant donor. The rearrangement uses TRBV10-3 and TRBJ2-5; D is unclear. The CDR3 bases are TGTGCCATCAGTTTAGGGTCGTACCAAGAGACCCAGTACTTC. This translates into CAISLGSYQETQYF.